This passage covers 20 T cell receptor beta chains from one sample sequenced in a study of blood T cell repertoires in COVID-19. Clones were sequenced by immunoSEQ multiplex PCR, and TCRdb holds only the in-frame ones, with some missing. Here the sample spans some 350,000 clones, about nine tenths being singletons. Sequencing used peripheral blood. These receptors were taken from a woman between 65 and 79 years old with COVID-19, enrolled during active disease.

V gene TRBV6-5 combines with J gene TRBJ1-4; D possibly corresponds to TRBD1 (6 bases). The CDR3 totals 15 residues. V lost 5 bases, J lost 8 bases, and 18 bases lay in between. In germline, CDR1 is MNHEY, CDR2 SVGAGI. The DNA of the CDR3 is TGTGCCAGCAGTCCTACCGACAGGACAACAGAAAAACTGTTTTTT. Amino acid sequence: CASSPTDRTTEKLFF.

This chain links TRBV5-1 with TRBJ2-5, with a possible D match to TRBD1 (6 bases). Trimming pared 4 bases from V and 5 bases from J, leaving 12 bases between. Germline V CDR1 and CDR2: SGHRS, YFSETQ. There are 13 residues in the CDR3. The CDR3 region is CASSVQGGETQYF. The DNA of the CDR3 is TGCGCCAGCAGCGTACAGGGTGGGGAGACCCAGTACTTC.

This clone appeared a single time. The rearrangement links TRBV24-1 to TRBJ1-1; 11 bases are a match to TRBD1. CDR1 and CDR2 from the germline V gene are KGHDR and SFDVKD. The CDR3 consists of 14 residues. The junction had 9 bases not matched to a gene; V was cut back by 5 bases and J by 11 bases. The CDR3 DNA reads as TGTGCCACCAGTGCTGGGCCGGGACAGGGGGATGCTTTCTTT. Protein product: CATSAGPGQGDAFF.

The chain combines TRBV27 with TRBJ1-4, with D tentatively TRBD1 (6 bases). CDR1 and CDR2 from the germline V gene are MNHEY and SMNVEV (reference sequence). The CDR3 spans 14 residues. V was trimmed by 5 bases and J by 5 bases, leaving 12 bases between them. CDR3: CASSPPGTNEKLFF. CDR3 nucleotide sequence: TGTGCCAGCAGTCCCCCGGGGACAAATGAAAAACTGTTTTTT.

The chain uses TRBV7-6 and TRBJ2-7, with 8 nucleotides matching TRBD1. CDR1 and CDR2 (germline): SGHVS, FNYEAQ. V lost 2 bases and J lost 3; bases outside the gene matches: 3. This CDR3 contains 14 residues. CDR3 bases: TGTGCCAGCAGCTTAATGGACAGGGTCTACGAGCAGTACTTC. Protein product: CASSLMDRVYEQYF.

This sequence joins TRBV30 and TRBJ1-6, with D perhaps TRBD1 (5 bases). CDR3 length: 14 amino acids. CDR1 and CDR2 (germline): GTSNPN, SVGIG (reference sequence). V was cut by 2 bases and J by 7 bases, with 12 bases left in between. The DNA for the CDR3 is TGTGCCTGGAGTACGCGGCAGGGAAATTCACCCCTCCACTTT. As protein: CAWSTRQGNSPLHF. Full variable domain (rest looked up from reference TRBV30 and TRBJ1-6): SQTIHQWPATLVQPVGSPLSLECTVEGTSNPNLYWYRQAAGRGLQLLFYSVGIGQISSEVPQNLSASRPQDRQFILSSKKLLLSDSGFYLCAWSTRQGNSPLHFGNGTRLTVT.

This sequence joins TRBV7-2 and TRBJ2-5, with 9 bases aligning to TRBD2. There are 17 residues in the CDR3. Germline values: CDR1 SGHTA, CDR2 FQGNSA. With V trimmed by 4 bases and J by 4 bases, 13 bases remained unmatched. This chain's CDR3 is CASSSSSGENPGETQYF. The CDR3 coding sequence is TGTGCCAGCAGCTCCTCTAGCGGGGAAAATCCGGGAGAGACCCAGTACTTC.

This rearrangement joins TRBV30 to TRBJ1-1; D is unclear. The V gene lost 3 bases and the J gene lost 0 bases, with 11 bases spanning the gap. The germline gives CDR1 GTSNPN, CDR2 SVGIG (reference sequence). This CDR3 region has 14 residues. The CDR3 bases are TGTGCCTGGAGGACTTCCGCTATGAACACTGAAGCTTTCTTT. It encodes CAWRTSAMNTEAFF.

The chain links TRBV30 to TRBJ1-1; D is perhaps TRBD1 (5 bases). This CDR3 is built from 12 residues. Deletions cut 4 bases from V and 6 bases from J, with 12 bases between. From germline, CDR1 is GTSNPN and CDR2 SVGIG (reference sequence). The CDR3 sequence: CAWTFWGAEAFF. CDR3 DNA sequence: TGTGCCTGGACGTTCTGGGGCGCTGAAGCTTTCTTT.

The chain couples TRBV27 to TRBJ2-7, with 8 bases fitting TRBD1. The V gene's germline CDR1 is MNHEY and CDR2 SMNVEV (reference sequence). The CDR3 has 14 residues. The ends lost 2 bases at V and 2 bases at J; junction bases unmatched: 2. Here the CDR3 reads CASSLMGQAYEQYF. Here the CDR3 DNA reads TGTGCCAGCAGTTTAATGGGACAGGCCTACGAGCAGTACTTC.

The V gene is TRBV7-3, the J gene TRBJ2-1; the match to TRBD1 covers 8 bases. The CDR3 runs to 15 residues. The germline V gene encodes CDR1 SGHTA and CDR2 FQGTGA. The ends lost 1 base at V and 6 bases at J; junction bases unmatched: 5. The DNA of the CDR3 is TGTGCCAGCAGCTTAAAAGGACAGGGAGGCAATGAGCAGTTCTTC. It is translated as CASSLKGQGGNEQFF.

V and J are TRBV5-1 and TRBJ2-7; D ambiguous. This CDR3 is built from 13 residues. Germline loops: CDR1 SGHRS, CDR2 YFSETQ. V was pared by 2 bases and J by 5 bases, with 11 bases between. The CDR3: CASSFPDKNEQYF. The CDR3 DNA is TGCGCCAGCAGCTTCCCTGACAAAAACGAGCAGTACTTC.

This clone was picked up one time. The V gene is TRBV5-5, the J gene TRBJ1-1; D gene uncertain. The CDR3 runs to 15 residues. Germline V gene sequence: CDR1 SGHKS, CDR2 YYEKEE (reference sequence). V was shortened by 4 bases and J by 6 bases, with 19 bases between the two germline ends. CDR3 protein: CASSQDGRDASEAFF. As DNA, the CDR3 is TGTGCCAGCAGCCAGGACGGACGGGATGCGTCTGAAGCTTTCTTT.

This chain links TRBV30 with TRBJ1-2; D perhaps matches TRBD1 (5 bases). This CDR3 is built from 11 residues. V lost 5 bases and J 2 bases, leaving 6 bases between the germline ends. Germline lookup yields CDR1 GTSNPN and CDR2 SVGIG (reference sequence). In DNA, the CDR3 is TGTGCCTGGGACAGCAACTATGGCTACACCTTC. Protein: CAWDSNYGYTF. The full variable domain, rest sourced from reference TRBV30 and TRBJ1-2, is SQTIHQWPATLVQPVGSPLSLECTVEGTSNPNLYWYRQAAGRGLQLLFYSVGIGQISSEVPQNLSASRPQDRQFILSSKKLLLSDSGFYLCAWDSNYGYTFGSGTRLTVV.

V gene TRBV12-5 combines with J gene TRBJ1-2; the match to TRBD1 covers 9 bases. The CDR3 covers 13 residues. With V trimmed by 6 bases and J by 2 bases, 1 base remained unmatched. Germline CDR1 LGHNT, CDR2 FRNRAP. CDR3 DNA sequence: TGTGCTAGTGGGGGGACAGGGAACTATGGCTACACCTTC. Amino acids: CASGGTGNYGYTF. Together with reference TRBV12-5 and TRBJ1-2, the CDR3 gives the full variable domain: DARVTQTPRHKVTEMGQEVTMRCQPILGHNTVFWYRQTMMQGLELLAYFRNRAPLDDSGMPKDRFSAEMPDATLATLKIQPSEPRDSAVYFCASGGTGNYGYTFGSGTRLTVV.

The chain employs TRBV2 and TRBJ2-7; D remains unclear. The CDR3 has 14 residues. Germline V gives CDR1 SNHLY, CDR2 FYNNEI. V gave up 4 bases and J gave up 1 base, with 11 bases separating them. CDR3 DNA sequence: TGTGCCAGCAGTGTTCACACCGAATCCTACGAGCAGTACTTC. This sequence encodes CASSVHTESYEQYF.

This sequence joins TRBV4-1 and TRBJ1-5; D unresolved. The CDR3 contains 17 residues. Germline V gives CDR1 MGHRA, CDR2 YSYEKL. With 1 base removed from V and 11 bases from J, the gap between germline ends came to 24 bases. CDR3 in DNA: TGCGCCAGCAGCCAAGCGGAGTTAGGAGCGGGCGGTTGGGCCCAGCATTTT. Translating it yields CASSQAELGAGGWAQHF.

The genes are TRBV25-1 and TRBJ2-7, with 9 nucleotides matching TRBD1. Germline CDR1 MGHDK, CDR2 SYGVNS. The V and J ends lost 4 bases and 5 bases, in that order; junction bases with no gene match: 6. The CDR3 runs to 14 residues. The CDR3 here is CASSGGTGFDEQYF. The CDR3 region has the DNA TGTGCCAGCAGTGGTGGGACAGGGTTCGACGAGCAGTACTTC.

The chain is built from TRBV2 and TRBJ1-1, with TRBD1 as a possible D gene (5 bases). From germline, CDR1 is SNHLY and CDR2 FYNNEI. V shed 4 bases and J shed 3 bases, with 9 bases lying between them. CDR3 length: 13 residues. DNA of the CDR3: TGTGCCAGCAGTGGACAGTCGGACACTGAAGCTTTCTTT. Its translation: CASSGQSDTEAFF. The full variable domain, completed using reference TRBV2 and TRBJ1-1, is EPEVTQTPSHQVTQMGQEVILRCVPISNHLYFYWYRQILGQKVEFLVSFYNNEISEKSEIFDDQFSVERPDGSNFTLKIRSTKLEDSAMYFCASSGQSDTEAFFGQGTRLTVV.

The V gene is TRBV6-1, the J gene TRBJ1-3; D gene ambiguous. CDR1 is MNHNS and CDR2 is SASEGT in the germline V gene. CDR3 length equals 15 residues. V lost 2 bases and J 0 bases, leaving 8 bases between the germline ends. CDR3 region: CASSELQSSGNTIYF. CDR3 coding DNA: TGTGCCAGCAGTGAACTACAGTCCTCTGGAAACACCATATATTTT.